The entry below describes one T cell receptor beta chain. The protocol was immunoSEQ multiplex PCR, while the TCRdb copy is restricted to in-frame clones and leaves out a portion. The sample yields 30,000 to 35,000 clones, under 85% seen once. The V gene's germline CDR1 is SGHTA and CDR2 FQGNSA. V lost 1 base, J lost 5 bases, and 6 bases stayed unmatched. This CDR3 region has 15 residues. The sample belongs to a study of blood T cell repertoires in COVID-19. The source of this sequence is a man at least 80 years old with acute or convalescent COVID-19. Sequences were obtained from peripheral blood. This rearrangement joins TRBV7-2 to TRBJ2-5, with 8 positions matching TRBD1. The CDR3 protein is CASSLGTGRTETQYF. DNA of the CDR3: TGTGCCAGCAGCTTAGGGACAGGGAGGACGGAGACCCAGTACTTC.